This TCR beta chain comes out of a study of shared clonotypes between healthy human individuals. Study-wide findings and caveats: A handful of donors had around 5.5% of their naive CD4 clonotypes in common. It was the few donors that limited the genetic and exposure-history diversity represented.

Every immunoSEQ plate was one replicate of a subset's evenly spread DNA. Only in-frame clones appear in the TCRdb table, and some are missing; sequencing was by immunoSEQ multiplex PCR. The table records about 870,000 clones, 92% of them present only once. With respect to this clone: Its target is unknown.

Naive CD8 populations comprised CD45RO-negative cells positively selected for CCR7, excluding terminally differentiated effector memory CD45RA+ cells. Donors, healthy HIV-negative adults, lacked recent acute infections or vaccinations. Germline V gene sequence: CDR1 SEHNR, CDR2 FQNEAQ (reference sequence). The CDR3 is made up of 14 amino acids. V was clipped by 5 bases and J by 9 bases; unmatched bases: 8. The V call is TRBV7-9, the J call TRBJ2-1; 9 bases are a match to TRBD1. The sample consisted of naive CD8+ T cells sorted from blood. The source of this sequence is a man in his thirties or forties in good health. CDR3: CASSAPTGGSEQFF. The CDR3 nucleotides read TGTGCCAGCAGCGCACCGACAGGGGGTAGTGAGCAGTTCTTC.